The subject of this entry is one T cell receptor beta chain. Via MiXCR, TCRdb re-called the 5' RACE reads, giving one row per CDR3 protein. The sample has 550,000 to 800,000 distinct CDR3 sequences; 7% to 7.5% are singletons. The CDR3 is 14 residues long. CDR1 and CDR2 (germline): SNHLY, FYNNEI. With 7 bases removed from V and 3 bases from J, the gap between germline ends came to 13 bases. The sample originates from a study of identical twins. Separately, the same data were catalogued under a study of yellow fever vaccine responses in identical twins.

The V gene is TRBV2, the J gene TRBJ1-5; maybe TRBD1 (5 bases). The TCR originated in a woman in her late teens or twenties in good health. The sample consisted of PBMCs. This CDR3 is CASIPDGTNQPQHF. The CDR3 region has the DNA TGTGCCAGCATCCCGGACGGGACCAATCAGCCCCAGCATTTT.